These 24 T cell receptor beta chains came from one sample sequenced in a study of graft-versus-host responses after intestinal transplantation. Investigators plated 200,000 CFSE-labeled responder cells together with 200,000 irradiated stimulator cells labeled with violet dye. Sequencing was performed with immunoSEQ multiplex PCR; in TCRdb, only in-frame clones are kept and a portion is missing. The sample lists around 13,000 clones, about 31% seen once, with over 2.5% in the top ten. The sample here was alloreactive CD8+ T cells from a mixed lymphocyte reaction culture, taken before intestinal transplant. Subset specified: CFSE-low proliferating T cells sorted from roughly 6-day pre-transplant mixed lymphocyte reaction (GvH or HvG direction). All receptors derive from a human patient who received an intestinal transplant.

V and J are TRBV2 and TRBJ2-7; the match to TRBD2 covers 10 bases. V lost 5 bases and J lost 2; bases outside the gene matches: 6. Germline loops: CDR1 SNHLY, CDR2 FYNNEI. The CDR3 length is 15 residues. CDR3 nucleotides: TGTGCCAGCAGTAGAGCGGGAGGGGAAACCTACGAGCAGTACTTC. This encodes CASSRAGGETYEQYF.

In this sample, this clone turned up a few times. The J gene is TRBJ2-7, the V gene TRBV5-4; the D is unclear. From germline, CDR1 is SGHNT and CDR2 YYREEE (reference sequence). This CDR3 is 14 amino acids long. V was shortened by 2 bases and J by 3 bases, with 12 bases between the two germline ends. CDR3 nucleotides: TGTGCCAGCAGCTTCGGAGTAAGTGGCTACGAGCAGTACTTC. Translating gives CASSFGVSGYEQYF.

The chain employs TRBV6-5 and TRBJ2-5; no firm D call. Germline-derived CDR1 and CDR2 are MNHEY and SVGAGI. The V gene lost 2 bases and the J gene lost 4 bases, with 11 bases spanning the gap. CDR3 length: 14 residues. CDR3 sequence (DNA): TGTGCCAGCAGTTACGTCAGACCTGGAGAGACCCAGTACTTC. Translated: CASSYVRPGETQYF.

This clone is judged medium-sized (0.01 to 0.1%). The chain couples TRBV7-9 to TRBJ2-7, with 8 bases identical to TRBD1. This CDR3 comprises 13 residues. CDR1 is SEHNR and CDR2 is FQNEAQ in the germline V gene (reference sequence). V dropped 2 bases and J dropped 6; count of bases not matched to a gene: 3. The CDR3 loop is CASSLPGTGEQYF. In DNA, the CDR3 is TGTGCCAGCAGCTTACCTGGGACAGGCGAGCAGTACTTC.

The chain has TRBV6-1 and TRBJ2-1; possibly TRBD2 for D (6 bases). Germline V gives CDR1 MNHNS, CDR2 SASEGT. Between the trimmed V and J ends, which lost 6 bases and 1 base, there was a span of 13 bases. CDR3 size: 15 residues. CDR3 residues: CASSQSGDSYNEQFF. CDR3 DNA sequence: TGTGCCAGCAGCCAATCGGGGGATTCCTACAATGAGCAGTTCTTC.

The rearrangement links TRBV7-2 to TRBJ1-2; TRBD1 is a possible D gene (5 bases). V was pared by 1 base and J by 3 bases, with 15 bases between. Germline assignment: CDR1 SGHTA and CDR2 FQGNSA. The CDR3 loop spans 16 amino acids. CDR3 sequence reads: CASSLDRDGTHYGYTF. DNA for the CDR3: TGTGCCAGCAGCTTAGACCGGGACGGAACCCACTATGGCTACACCTTC.

Relative to its sample, this clone is medium-sized (0.01 to 0.1%). The chain couples TRBV27 to TRBJ2-7, with a tentative D call TRBD1 (5 bases). Germline V gene data show CDR1 as MNHEY and CDR2 as SMNVEV (reference sequence). CDR3 length: 13 residues. V was cut by 2 bases and J by 2 bases, with 7 bases left in between. The CDR3 DNA follows: TGTGCCAGCAGTTTAGGGGCAGCCTACGAGCAGTACTTC. The encoded protein is CASSLGAAYEQYF.

The chain recombines TRBV5-6 with TRBJ2-7; weak D call: TRBD1 (5 bases). Germline V gene sequence: CDR1 SGHDT, CDR2 YYEEEE. The CDR3 is 15 residues long. The V gene lost 4 bases and the J gene lost 3 bases, with 17 bases spanning the gap. The CDR3 sequence: CASSGTGLRGYEQYF. The CDR3 bases are TGTGCCAGCAGCGGCACCGGCTTAAGGGGCTACGAGCAGTACTTC.

This clone was seen a few times. V usage is TRBV30 and J usage is TRBJ2-7; 12 bases line up with TRBD2. The CDR3 runs to 13 residues. The ends lost 5 bases at V and 4 bases at J; junction bases unmatched: 3. CDR1 GTSNPN and CDR2 SVGIG come from the germline V gene (reference sequence). The CDR3 here is CAWALAGGYEQYF. The CDR3 nucleotides are TGTGCCTGGGCGCTAGCGGGAGGGTACGAGCAGTACTTC.

V is TRBV9 and J is TRBJ1-2, with 7 bases identical to TRBD1. Germline CDR1 and CDR2: SGDLS and YYNGEE. Trimming removed 3 bases from V and 8 bases from J; junction bases left unmatched: 13. The CDR3 is 15 residues long. CDR3 residues: CASSAYHRGSQGYTF. CDR3 nucleotides: TGTGCCAGCAGCGCCTATCACAGGGGTAGTCAGGGCTACACCTTC.

This clone was seen a few times. The chain employs TRBV11-3 and TRBJ2-1; D remains ambiguous. This CDR3 has 13 amino acids. CDR1 is SGHNT and CDR2 is YENEEA in the germline V gene. V was shortened by 0 bases and J by 7 bases, with 7 bases between the two germline ends. The CDR3 DNA follows: TGTGCCAGCAGCTTAGATCACGGGAATGAGCAGTTCTTC. As protein: CASSLDHGNEQFF.

The chain is built from TRBV6-6 and TRBJ2-7; D unclear. V was trimmed by 6 bases and J by 3 bases, leaving 6 bases between them. Per the germline V gene, CDR1 is MNHNY and CDR2 is SVGAGI (reference sequence). CDR3 length equals 11 residues. The CDR3 is CASRSSYEQYF. Here the CDR3 DNA reads TGTGCCAGCAGAAGCAGCTACGAGCAGTACTTC.

This clone turned up a few times. The J gene is TRBJ2-7, the V gene TRBV4-1, with 10 bases aligning to TRBD2. With V trimmed by 4 bases and J by 2 bases, 8 bases remained unmatched. The CDR3 is 16 residues long. The germline V gene encodes CDR1 MGHRA and CDR2 YSYEKL. CDR3 protein: CASSLLAGGSPYEQYF. The DNA for the CDR3 is TGCGCCAGCAGCCTGTTAGCGGGAGGCTCTCCCTACGAGCAGTACTTC.

CDR3 residues: CASSLGQGYEQYF. The CDR3 nucleotides read TGTGCCAGCAGCCTGGGACAGGGCTACGAGCAGTACTTC. The V and J genes are TRBV6-5 and TRBJ2-7, with TRBD1 matching over 9 bases. This CDR3 spans 13 amino acids. The trim removed 6 bases at V and 3 bases at J, leaving 3 bases unmatched. Germline V gene lookup returns CDR1 MNHEY and CDR2 SVGAGI.

The genes are TRBV9 and TRBJ2-3, with D tentatively TRBD1 (5 bases). The length of the CDR3 is 14 residues. CDR1 is SGDLS, CDR2 YYNGEE, per germline. V was trimmed by 0 bases and J by 0 bases, leaving 5 bases between them. CDR3 protein: CASSVGGSTDTQYF. As DNA, the CDR3 is TGTGCCAGCAGCGTAGGGGGCAGCACAGATACGCAGTATTTT. Looking up the rest from reference TRBV9 and TRBJ2-3 gives the full variable domain: DSGVTQTPKHLITATGQRVTLRCSPRSGDLSVYWYQQSLDQGLQFLIQYYNGEERAKGNILERFSAQQFPDLHSELNLSSLELGDSALYFCASSVGGSTDTQYFGPGTRLTVL.

This clone is medium-sized (0.01 to 0.1%) within its sample. The chain recombines TRBV7-8 with TRBJ2-7, with 10 bases aligning to TRBD1. CDR1 is SGHVS, CDR2 FQNEAQ, per germline. The CDR3 sequence is 16 residues long. The V and J ends lost 5 bases and 2 bases, in that order; junction bases with no gene match: 9. The CDR3 nucleotides read TGTGCCAGCAGCCCACTGACAGGGGGCTCAACCTACGAGCAGTACTTC. Amino acid sequence: CASSPLTGGSTYEQYF.

Comment on this clone: This clone may be a read error of a much larger clone one base away. Other DNA sequences of this sample code for an identical CDR3. J is TRBJ2-3 and V is TRBV10-3, with 8 bases identical to TRBD1. This CDR3 has 13 amino acids. The J segment lost 3 bases and the V segment lost 11 bases, leaving 7 bases of the junction unmatched. CDR1 is ENHRY, CDR2 SYGVKD, per germline. CDR3 DNA: TGTGCCTTCCGGGACAGGCATACAGATACGCAGTATTTT. Its protein is CAFRDRHTDTQYF.

This clone was counted between two and nine times. The chain has TRBV7-6 and TRBJ1-4, with a weak D call TRBD1 (5 bases). V shed 1 base and J shed 7 bases, with 10 bases lying between them. This CDR3 is 14 amino acids long. Germline V gene data show CDR1 as SGHVS and CDR2 as FNYEAQ. The CDR3 nucleotides read TGTGCCAGCAGCTTAGGGGGTGGGGGTGAAAAACTGTTTTTT. Protein: CASSLGGGGEKLFF.

This clone has more than one count but fewer than ten. This sequence joins TRBV29-1 and TRBJ2-7; 9 nucleotides align to TRBD2. The CDR3 has 14 residues. CDR1 is SQVTM and CDR2 is ANQGSEA in the germline V gene. Trimming cost V 3 bases and J 0 bases; bases outside gene matches: 3. The CDR3 nucleotides read TGCAGCGTTGAGACTAGCGGAAGCTCCTACGAGCAGTACTTC. Translation gives CSVETSGSSYEQYF.

The table lists this clone with a few counts. J is TRBJ1-4 and V is TRBV7-8; TRBD1 matches at 7 bases. The V and J ends lost 5 bases and 6 bases, in that order; junction bases with no gene match: 6. This CDR3 region has 14 residues. In germline, CDR1 is SGHVS, CDR2 FQNEAQ. CDR3 amino acids: CASSIGQAHEKLFF. In DNA, the CDR3 is TGTGCCAGCAGCATTGGACAGGCCCATGAAAAACTGTTTTTT. The full variable domain, in which reference TRBV7-8 and TRBJ1-4 provide the parts outside the CDR3, is GAGVSQSPRYKVAKRGQDVALRCDPISGHVSLFWYQQALGQGPEFLTYFQNEAQLDKSGLPSDRFFAERPEGSVSTLKIQRTQQEDSAVYLCASSIGQAHEKLFFGSGTQLSVL.

By sample share, this clone is medium-sized. The chain uses TRBV4-1 and TRBJ1-3, with D possibly being TRBD1 (5 bases). Germline V gene data show CDR1 as MGHRA and CDR2 as YSYEKL. CDR3 size: 16 residues. Trimming pared 2 bases from V and 0 bases from J, leaving 11 bases between. CDR3 nucleotides: TGCGCCAGCAGCCAACTTGACAGATCCTCTGGAAACACCATATATTTT. Translated, it gives CASSQLDRSSGNTIYF.

V usage is TRBV15 and J usage is TRBJ2-1, with D possibly being TRBD1 (5 bases). V dropped 3 bases and J dropped 0 bases, with 9 bases sitting between them. The CDR3 runs to 15 residues. Germline-derived CDR1 and CDR2 are LNHNV and YYDKDF (reference sequence). The CDR3 nucleotides read TGTGCCACCAGCAGGGACATGAGCTCCTACAATGAGCAGTTCTTC. This translates into CATSRDMSSYNEQFF.

The chain links TRBV6-6 to TRBJ2-3, with 7 bases aligning to TRBD2. CDR1 and CDR2 from the germline V gene are MNHNY and SVGAGI (reference sequence). J lost 3 bases, V lost 6 bases, and 9 bases had no gene match. The CDR3 contains 15 residues. CDR3 DNA: TGTGCCAGCAGCCGACTAGCATCAATTACAGATACGCAGTATTTT. This sequence encodes CASSRLASITDTQYF.

The J gene is TRBJ2-1, the V gene TRBV9, with a weak D call TRBD2 (6 bases). V dropped 4 bases and J dropped 1 base, with 15 bases sitting between them. CDR1 is SGDLS and CDR2 is YYNGEE in the germline V gene. The CDR3 runs 16 residues. The CDR3 loop is CASSPPSGPSYNEQFF. The CDR3 bases are TGTGCCAGCAGCCCCCCAAGCGGGCCTTCCTACAATGAGCAGTTCTTC.